This T cell receptor beta chain was sequenced in a study of response to subunit inactivated influenza vaccine (dated by TCRdb to 2017 to 2018). Context from the whole study: Deep quantitative profiling of the T cell receptor repertoire was used in the study to follow responses to a trivalent subunit inactivated influenza vaccine. What the work shows at the level of the full study, not this receptor alone: According to the authors, only a limited number of new T cells may be recruited by each seasonal influenza vaccination.

Libraries were prepared through RT-PCR. The sequencing machine was an Illumina HiSeq 2500. TCRdb trimmed the raw reads at Q25, called clones with MiXCR and kept productive beta chains. Identical CDR3 proteins give one entry, which carries the most common genes and DNA. For this sample there are fewer than 800,000 distinct CDR3 sequences; 15% to 19% appear just once. The biggest ten clones account for 9.5% to 13% of the sample. This clonotype was counted at least ten times. This clone's antigen is unknown. It has no much larger one-base neighbor in the sample; base qualities were not kept. This receptor was obtained from a man in his forties or fifties who received an inactivated influenza vaccine. Donor details come from another sample of the same person, matched by shared clones. The source material was PBMCs from blood, sampled 12 days after vaccination.

The bases read TGCGCCAGCAGCCAGGGTACTAGCGGCCAAGAGACCCAGTACTTC. The encoded protein is CASSQGTSGQETQYF. The V and J segments used are TRBV5-1 and TRBJ2-5; 8 middle bases align to TRBD2. CDR3 length: 15 amino acids, cysteine to phenylalanine. CDR3 DNA only is kept here, 45 bases in frame from base 1. Clipping removes 4 bases from V and 1 base from J, with 6 as the unmatched junction base count. The germline V gene specifies SGHRS as CDR1 and YFSETQ as CDR2.